This T cell receptor (beta chain) was identified during a study of human T cells and chemical hapten exposure. About the research overall: Small volume differences among pooled libraries mainly caused per-sample TCR yield variation.

Documented time point: pre-sensitization, week 0. Treatment defined: therapeutic diphenylcyclopropenone sensitization with weekly scalp DPC. Only after blood had been drawn was each patch test applied. The library labeled individual cDNA molecules by adding unique molecular identifiers to them. TCRdb itself ran the RACE reads through MiXCR, one entry per CDR3 protein. This sample has around 250,000 distinct CDR3 sequences, with roughly 8.9% found just once. The V gene lost 4 bases and the J gene lost 2 bases, with 9 bases spanning the gap. The germline gives CDR1 DFQATT, CDR2 SNEGSKA (reference sequence). The CDR3 covers 13 residues.

The chain carries TRBV20-1 and TRBJ1-5; D is unresolved. Sequenced here: whole blood, sampled in connection with sensitization to the hapten diphenylcyclopropenone (DPC). The TCR was taken from a woman in her 40s with alopecia areata. Some clones in this sample may be carry-over from other donors' samples. The CDR3 reads CSAIDEGNQPQHF. DNA of the CDR3: TGCAGTGCTATTGATGAGGGCAATCAGCCCCAGCATTTT.